One and the same sample provided the 3 T cell receptor beta chains below, sequenced in a study of regulatory T cells in long-lasting Graves disease. Time point denoted: newly diagnosed GD, antithyroid drugs for less than 3 months. Following extraction of RNA from PBMCs, that RNA was used to make the TCR library. iRepertoire HTBI primers and Arm-PCR of CDR3 regions built TCR beta libraries. TCRdb passed the multiplex PCR reads through MiXCR, listing each CDR3 protein once. In the table there are hundreds of thousands of distinct CDR3 sequences, about 15% of which are singletons. The same specimen was also included in a second study, on T cells in Graves' hyperthyroidism and ophthalmopathy.

Sample: peripheral blood mononuclear cells (PBMCs), taken at new diagnosis, from a patient treated with antithyroid drugs. The receptor source for this set is a woman aged 35 to 49 with Graves disease.

The chain joins TRBV7-3 to TRBJ2-1; D not resolved. V was trimmed by 0 bases and J by 5 bases, leaving 5 bases between them. The CDR3 is made up of 13 amino acids. Germline CDR1 is SGHTA and CDR2 is FQGTGA. CDR3 in amino acids: CASSLTIDNEQFF. In DNA, the CDR3 is TGTGCCAGCAGCTTAACTATCGACAATGAGCAGTTCTTC.

This clonotype was counted ten times or more. Here the CDR3 reads CASSPPTGTQYF. In nucleotides, the CDR3 is TGTGCCAGCTCACCACCGACTGGGACCCAGTACTTC. V and J are TRBV18 and TRBJ2-5; D remains unclear. V shed 0 bases and J shed 7 bases, with 6 bases lying between them. The CDR3 loop spans 12 amino acids. Germline loops: CDR1 KGHSH, CDR2 LQKENI.

Many counts were recorded for this clonotype. One end of the junction does not line up with germline, which may come from a read error. The rearrangement joins TRBV10-3 to TRBJ2-1; a possible D gene is TRBD2 (6 bases). From germline, CDR1 is ENHRY and CDR2 SYGVKD. The CDR3 consists of 13 residues. DNA of the CDR3: TGTGCCATCAGTTCCGGGACTGAGGGGCTGAAGGTCTTC. It specifies CAISSGTEGLKVF.